This TCR beta chain is drawn from a study of CD8+ T cells in alopecia areata. Stated treatment: oral pan-JAK inhibitor, 5-10 mg twice daily. The researchers isolated CD4+ and CD8+ T cells from PBMCs by sorting. Sequencing used cDNA as its template, made by extracting RNA and reverse transcribing it. The protocol was immunoSEQ multiplex PCR, while the TCRdb copy is restricted to in-frame clones and leaves out a portion. The sample has about 100,000 clones, 84% seen once. The V end was cut by 0 bases, the J end by 1 base, with 15 bases between. The CDR3 runs 17 residues. From germline, CDR1 is LNHNV and CDR2 YYDKDF (reference sequence). Study conclusions and caveats: TCR sharing across patients was less clear than in mice, possibly HLA-related. Many expanded lesional clones persisted in scalp and blood during tofacitinib. For patients receiving tofacitinib, scalp clonality and expanded CD8+ clones among the top 100 significantly decreased.

This clone occurred once. Antigen specificity is unknown. The receptor comes from a human donor with alopecia areata. This chain uses TRBV15 with TRBJ1-2; the D gene is possibly TRBD1 (6 bases). This sample comprised CD8+ T cells sorted from blood, obtained at week 24, from a patient treated with tofacitinib. This CDR3 reads CATSRDRAGALNYGYTF. CDR3 in DNA: TGTGCCACCAGCAGAGATCGGGCAGGGGCGCTTAACTATGGCTACACCTTC. The variable domain in full, completed from reference TRBV15 and TRBJ1-2, reads DAMVIQNPRYQVTQFGKPVTLSCSQTLNHNVMYWYQQKSSQAPKLLFHYYDKDFNNEADTPDNFQSRRPNTSFCFLDIRSPGLGDTAMYLCATSRDRAGALNYGYTFGSGTRLTVV.